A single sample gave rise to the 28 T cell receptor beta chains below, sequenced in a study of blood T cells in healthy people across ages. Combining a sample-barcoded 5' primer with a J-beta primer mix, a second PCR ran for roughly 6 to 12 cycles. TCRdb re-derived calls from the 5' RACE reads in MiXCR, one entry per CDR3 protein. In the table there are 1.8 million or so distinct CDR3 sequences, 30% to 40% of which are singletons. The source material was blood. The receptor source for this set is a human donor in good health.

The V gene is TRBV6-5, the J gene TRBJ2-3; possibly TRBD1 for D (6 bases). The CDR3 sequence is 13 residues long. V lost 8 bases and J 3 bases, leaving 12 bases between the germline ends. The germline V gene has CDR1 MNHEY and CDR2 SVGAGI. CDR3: CASAVQGTDTQYF. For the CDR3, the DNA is TGTGCCAGCGCTGTCCAGGGGACAGATACGCAGTATTTT.

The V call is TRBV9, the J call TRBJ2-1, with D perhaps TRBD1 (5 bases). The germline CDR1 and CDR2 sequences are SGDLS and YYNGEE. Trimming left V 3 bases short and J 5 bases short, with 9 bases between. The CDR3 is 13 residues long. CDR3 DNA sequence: TGTGCCAGCAGCGGGGGCCAACACAATGAGCAGTTCTTC. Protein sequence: CASSGGQHNEQFF. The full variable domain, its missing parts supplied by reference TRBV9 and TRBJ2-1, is DSGVTQTPKHLITATGQRVTLRCSPRSGDLSVYWYQQSLDQGLQFLIQYYNGEERAKGNILERFSAQQFPDLHSELNLSSLELGDSALYFCASSGGQHNEQFFGPGTRLTVL.

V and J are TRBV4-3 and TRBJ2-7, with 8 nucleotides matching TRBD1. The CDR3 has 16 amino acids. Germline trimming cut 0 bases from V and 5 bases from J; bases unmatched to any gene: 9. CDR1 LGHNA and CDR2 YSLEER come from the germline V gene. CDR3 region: CASSQEHRGFCHEQYF. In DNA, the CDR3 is TGCGCCAGCAGCCAAGAGCACAGGGGGTTTTGCCACGAGCAGTACTTC.

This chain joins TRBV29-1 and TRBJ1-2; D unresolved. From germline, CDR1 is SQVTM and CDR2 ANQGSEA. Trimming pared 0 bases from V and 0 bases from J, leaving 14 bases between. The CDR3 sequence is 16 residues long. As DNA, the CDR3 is TGCAGCGTTGAAGATCTTCCGGCATCGGCTAACTATGGCTACACCTTC. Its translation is CSVEDLPASANYGYTF.

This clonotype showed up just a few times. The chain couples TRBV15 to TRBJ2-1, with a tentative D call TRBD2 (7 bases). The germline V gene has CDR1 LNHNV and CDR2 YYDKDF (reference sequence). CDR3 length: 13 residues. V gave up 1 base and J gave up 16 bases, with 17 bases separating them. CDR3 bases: TGTGCCACCAGCAGAGGAGGGCGGGGGCAGTTTTTCTTC. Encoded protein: CATSRGGRGQFFF.

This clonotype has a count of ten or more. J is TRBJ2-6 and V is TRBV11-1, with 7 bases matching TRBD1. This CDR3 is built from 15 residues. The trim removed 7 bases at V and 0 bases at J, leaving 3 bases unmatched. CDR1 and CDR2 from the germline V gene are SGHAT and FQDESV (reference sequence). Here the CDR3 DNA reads TGTGCCAGCAACAAGGGGGCCTCTGGGGCCAACGTCCTGACTTTC. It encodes CASNKGASGANVLTF.

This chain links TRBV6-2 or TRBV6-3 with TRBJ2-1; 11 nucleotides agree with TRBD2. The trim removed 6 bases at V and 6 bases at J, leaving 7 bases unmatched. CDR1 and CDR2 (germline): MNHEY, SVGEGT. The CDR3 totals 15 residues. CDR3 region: CASRTSGGNFNEQFF. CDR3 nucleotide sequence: TGTGCCAGCAGAACTAGCGGGGGTAACTTCAATGAGCAGTTCTTC.

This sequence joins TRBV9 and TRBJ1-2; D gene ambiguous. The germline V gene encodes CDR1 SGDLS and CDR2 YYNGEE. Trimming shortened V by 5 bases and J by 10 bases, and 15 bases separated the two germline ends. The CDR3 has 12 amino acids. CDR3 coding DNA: TGTGCCAGCAGAGGCAGGACCGCCGCCTACACCTTC. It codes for CASRGRTAAYTF. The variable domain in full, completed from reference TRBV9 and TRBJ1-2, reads DSGVTQTPKHLITATGQRVTLRCSPRSGDLSVYWYQQSLDQGLQFLIQYYNGEERAKGNILERFSAQQFPDLHSELNLSSLELGDSALYFCASRGRTAAYTFGSGTRLTVV.

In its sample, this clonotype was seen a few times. This chain's CDR3 is CASSPGQGGDTQYF. In DNA form, the CDR3 reads TGTGCCAGCAGCCCGGGACAGGGGGGAGATACGCAGTATTTT. The rearrangement uses TRBV4-2 and TRBJ2-3; TRBD1 agrees at 11 bases. Germline assignment: CDR1 LGHNA and CDR2 YNFKEQ. V was pared by 4 bases and J by 5 bases, with 2 bases of the junction left unmatched. CDR3 length: 14 amino acids.

The CDR3 here is CASGFSGGEETQYF. The CDR3 coding sequence is TGTGCTAGTGGTTTCAGCGGGGGAGAAGAGACCCAGTACTTC. The chain has TRBV12-5 and TRBJ2-5; 8 bases line up with TRBD2. CDR1 and CDR2 (germline): LGHNT, FRNRAP. The V segment lost 3 bases and the J segment 3 bases; nucleotides outside the gene matches: 3. The CDR3 length is 14 residues.

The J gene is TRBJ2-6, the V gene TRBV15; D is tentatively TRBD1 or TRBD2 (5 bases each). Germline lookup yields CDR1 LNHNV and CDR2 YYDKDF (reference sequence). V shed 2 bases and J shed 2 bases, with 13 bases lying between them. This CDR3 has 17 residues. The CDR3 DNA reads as TGTGCCACCAGCAGACCACCCCGGGGCACTGGGGCCAACGTCCTGACTTTC. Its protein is CATSRPPRGTGANVLTF.

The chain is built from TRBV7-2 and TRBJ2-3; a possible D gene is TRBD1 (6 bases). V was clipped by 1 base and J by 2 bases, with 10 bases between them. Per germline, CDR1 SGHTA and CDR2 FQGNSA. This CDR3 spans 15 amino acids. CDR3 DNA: TGTGCCAGCAGCTTAGGGGACATCTTCACAGATACGCAGTATTTT. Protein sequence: CASSLGDIFTDTQYF.

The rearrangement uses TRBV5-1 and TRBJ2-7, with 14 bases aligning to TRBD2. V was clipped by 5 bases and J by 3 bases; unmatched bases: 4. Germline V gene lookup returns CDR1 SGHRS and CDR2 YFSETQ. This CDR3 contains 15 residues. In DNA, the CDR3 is TGCGCCAGCAGGTCCGGGACTAGCGGGGGCTACGAGCAGTACTTC. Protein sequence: CASRSGTSGGYEQYF.

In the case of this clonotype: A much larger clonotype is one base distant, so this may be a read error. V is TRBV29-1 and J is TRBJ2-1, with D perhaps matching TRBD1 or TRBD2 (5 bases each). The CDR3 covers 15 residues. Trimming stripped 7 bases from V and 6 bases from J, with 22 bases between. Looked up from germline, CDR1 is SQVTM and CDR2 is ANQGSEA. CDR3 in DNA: TGCAGCGCCACAGACCGGGACGGTGTGATCAATGAGCAGTTCTTC. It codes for CSATDRDGVINEQFF.

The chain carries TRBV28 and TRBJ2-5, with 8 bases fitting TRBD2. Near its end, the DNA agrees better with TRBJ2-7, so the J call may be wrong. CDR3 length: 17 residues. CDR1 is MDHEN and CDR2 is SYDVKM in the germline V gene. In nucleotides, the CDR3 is TGTGCCAGCAGTTTCGGAGTGCTGGGTGCTAGCGGGTACGAGCAGTACTTC. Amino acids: CASSFGVLGASGYEQYF.

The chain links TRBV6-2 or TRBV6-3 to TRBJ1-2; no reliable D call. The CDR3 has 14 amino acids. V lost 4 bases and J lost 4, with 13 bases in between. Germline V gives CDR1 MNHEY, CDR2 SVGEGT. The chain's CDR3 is CASSSRTDSYGYTF. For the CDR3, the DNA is TGTGCCAGCAGTTCTAGGACGGACTCCTATGGCTACACCTTC.

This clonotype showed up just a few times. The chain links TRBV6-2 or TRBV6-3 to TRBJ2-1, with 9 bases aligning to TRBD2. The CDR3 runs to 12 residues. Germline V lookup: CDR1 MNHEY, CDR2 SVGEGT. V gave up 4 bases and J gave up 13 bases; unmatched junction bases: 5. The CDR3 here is CASSSSGLAQFF. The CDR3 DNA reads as TGTGCCAGCAGTTCCTCGGGACTAGCTCAGTTCTTC.

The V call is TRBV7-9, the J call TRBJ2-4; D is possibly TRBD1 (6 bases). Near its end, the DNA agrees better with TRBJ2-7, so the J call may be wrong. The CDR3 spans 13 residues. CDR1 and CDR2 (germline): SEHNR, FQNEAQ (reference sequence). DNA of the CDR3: TGTGCCAGCAGCGCCACAGGGATCCACGAGCAGTACTTC. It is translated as CASSATGIHEQYF.

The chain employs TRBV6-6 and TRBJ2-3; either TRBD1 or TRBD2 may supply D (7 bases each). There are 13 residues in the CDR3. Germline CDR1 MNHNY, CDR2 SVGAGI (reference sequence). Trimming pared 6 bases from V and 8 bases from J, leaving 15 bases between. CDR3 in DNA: TGTGCCAGCAGGCCCTCCAGGGGGGGTACGCAGTATTTT. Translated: CASRPSRGGTQYF.

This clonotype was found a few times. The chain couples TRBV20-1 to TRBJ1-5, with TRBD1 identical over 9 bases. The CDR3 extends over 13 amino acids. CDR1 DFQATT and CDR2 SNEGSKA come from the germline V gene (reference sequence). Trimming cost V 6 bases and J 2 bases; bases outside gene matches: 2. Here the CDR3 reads CSAGQGGNQPQHF. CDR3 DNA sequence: TGCAGTGCGGGACAGGGAGGCAATCAGCCCCAGCATTTT.

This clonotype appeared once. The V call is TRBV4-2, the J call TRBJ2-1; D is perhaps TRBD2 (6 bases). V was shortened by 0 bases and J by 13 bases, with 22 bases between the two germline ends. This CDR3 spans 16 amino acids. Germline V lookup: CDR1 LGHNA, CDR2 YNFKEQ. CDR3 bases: TGTGCCAGCAGCCAAGATTCAAGTCCCCGCGGGGAGACCCAGTTCTTC. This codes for CASSQDSSPRGETQFF.

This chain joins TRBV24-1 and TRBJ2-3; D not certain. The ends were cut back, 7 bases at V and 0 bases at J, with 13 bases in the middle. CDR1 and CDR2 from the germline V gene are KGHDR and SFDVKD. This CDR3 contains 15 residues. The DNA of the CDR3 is TGTGCCACCAGCGCGGAATTTACTAGCACAGATACGCAGTATTTT. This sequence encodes CATSAEFTSTDTQYF.

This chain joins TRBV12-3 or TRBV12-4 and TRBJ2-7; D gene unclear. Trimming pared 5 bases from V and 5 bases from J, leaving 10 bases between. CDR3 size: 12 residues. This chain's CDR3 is CASSVYPDEQYF. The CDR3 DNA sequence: TGTGCCAGCAGTGTATACCCAGACGAGCAGTACTTC.

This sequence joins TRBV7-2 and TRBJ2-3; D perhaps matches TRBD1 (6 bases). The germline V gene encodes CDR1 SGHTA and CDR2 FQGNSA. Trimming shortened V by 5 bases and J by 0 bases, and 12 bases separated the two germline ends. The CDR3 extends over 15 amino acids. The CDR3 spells CASSLDRTSTDTQYF. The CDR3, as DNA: TGTGCCAGCAGCCTAGACAGGACTAGCACAGATACGCAGTATTTT.

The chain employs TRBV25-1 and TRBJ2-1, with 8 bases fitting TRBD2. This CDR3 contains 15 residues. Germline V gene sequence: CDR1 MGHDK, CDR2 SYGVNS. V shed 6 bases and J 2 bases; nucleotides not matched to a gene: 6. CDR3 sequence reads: CASRAFGGAYNEQFF. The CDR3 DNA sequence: TGTGCCAGCAGAGCATTCGGGGGGGCCTACAATGAGCAGTTCTTC. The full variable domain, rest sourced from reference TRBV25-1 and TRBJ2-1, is EADIYQTPRYLVIGTGKKITLECSQTMGHDKMYWYQQDPGMELHLIHYSYGVNSTEKGDLSSESTVSRIRTEHFPLTLESARPSHTSQYLCASRAFGGAYNEQFFGPGTRLTVL.

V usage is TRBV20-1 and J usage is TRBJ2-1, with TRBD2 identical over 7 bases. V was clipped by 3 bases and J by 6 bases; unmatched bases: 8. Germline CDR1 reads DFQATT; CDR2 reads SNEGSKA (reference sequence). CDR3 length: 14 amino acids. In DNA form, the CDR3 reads TGCAGTGCTAGCAAAGCGGGGCGACGCAATGAGCAGTTCTTC. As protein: CSASKAGRRNEQFF.

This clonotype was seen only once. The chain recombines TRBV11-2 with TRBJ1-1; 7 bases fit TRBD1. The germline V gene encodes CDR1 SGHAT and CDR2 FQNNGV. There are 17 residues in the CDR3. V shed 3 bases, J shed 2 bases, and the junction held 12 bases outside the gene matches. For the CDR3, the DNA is TGTGCCAGCAGCTTCCCAGGGGGAGCAACCTACAACACTGAAGCTTTCTTT. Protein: CASSFPGGATYNTEAFF.

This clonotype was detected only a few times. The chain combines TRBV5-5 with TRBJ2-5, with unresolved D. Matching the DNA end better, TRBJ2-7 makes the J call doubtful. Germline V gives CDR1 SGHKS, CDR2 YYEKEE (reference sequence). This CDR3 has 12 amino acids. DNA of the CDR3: TGTGCCAGCAGCTTGCCCAGTAGCGAGCAGTACTTC. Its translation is CASSLPSSEQYF.